This is a list of T cell receptor beta chains from one sample in a study of blood T cell repertoires in COVID-19. Data came from immunoSEQ multiplex PCR; TCRdb stores just in-frame clones and leaves some out. The data show about 23,000 clones, 88% seen once. The sample taken for sequencing was peripheral blood. The receptors stem from a man between 65 and 85 years old in a cohort sampled during active COVID-19. CDR3s include the opening cysteine and the closing phenylalanine or tryptophan. A D gene is named only where the DNA matches it firmly. Only some rows state a clone size, as once, few, many or a class for expanded clones.

>NA|TRBV7-2|TRBJ2-7|TRBD2|14
CASSFSGRAPEQYF
TGTGCCAGCAGCTTCAGCGGGAGGGCCCCCGAGCAGTACTTC
>NA|TRBV7-8|TRBJ2-3|NA|14
CASSPGHLGDTQYF
TGTGCCAGCAGCCCTGGACACCTAGGGGATACGCAGTATTTT
>NA|TRBV28|TRBJ1-4|TRBD1|15
CASSTPGQGAEKLFF
TGTGCCAGCAGTACCCCGGGACAGGGGGCTGAAAAACTGTTTTTT
>NA|TRBV27|TRBJ2-2|NA|17
CASKRWVRQPNTGELFF
TGTGCCAGCAAAAGATGGGTGAGACAGCCCAACACCGGGGAGCTGTTTTTT
>NA|TRBV2|TRBJ2-5|NA|11
CATEAFRAQYF
TGTGCCACCGAGGCCTTTCGGGCCCAGTACTTC
>NA|TRBV6-2/TRBV6-3|TRBJ2-7|TRBD2|15
CASSSGGGGTYEQYF
TGTGCCAGCAGCAGCGGCGGCGGGGGAACCTACGAGCAGTACTTC
>NA|TRBV5-5|TRBJ2-7|NA|11
CASSFSYEQYF
TGTGCCAGCAGCTTCAGCTACGAGCAGTACTTC
>NA|TRBV6-6|TRBJ1-3|NA|12
CASSMDSTRRDF
TGTGCCAGCAGTATGGACAGCACCCGGCGGGATTTT
>NA|TRBV6-4|TRBJ2-1|TRBD1|13
CASSKTGYNEQFF
TGTGCCAGCAGTAAGACAGGGTACAATGAGCAGTTCTTC
>NA|TRBV27|TRBJ1-2|TRBD1|16
CASTTTHRGFGYGYTF
TGTGCCAGCACTACTACCCACAGGGGGTTTGGCTATGGCTACACCTTC
>NA|TRBV6-5|TRBJ1-5|TRBD1|13
CASSTGGFQPQHF
TGTGCCAGCAGTACAGGGGGTTTCCAGCCCCAGCATTTT
>NA|TRBV5-1|TRBJ1-1|NA|12
CASSALQGSAFF
TGCGCCAGCAGCGCACTACAGGGATCAGCTTTCTTT
>NA|TRBV28|TRBJ2-7|NA|15
CASSSPQGRGYEQYF
TGTGCCAGCAGTTCCCCCCAGGGTAGGGGCTACGAGCAGTACTTC
>NA|TRBV10-3|TRBJ2-7|TRBD2|14
CAISRTSGSYEQYF
TGTGCCATCAGTCGGACTAGCGGCTCCTACGAGCAGTACTTC
>NA|TRBV28|TRBJ2-3|TRBD1|17
CASSLSPAGGRADTQYF
TGTGCCAGCAGTTTATCCCCAGCAGGGGGCCGGGCAGATACGCAGTATTTT
>NA|TRBV4-1|TRBJ1-6|NA|12
CASSHLNSPLHF
TGCGCCAGCAGCCATTTAAATTCACCCCTCCACTTT
>few|TRBV6-2/TRBV6-3|TRBJ2-3|TRBD2|15
CASSYSAGGTDTQYF
TGTGCCAGCAGTTACTCAGCGGGAGGCACAGATACGCAGTATTTT
>NA|TRBV5-1|TRBJ2-7|NA|17
CASSSSLLRDNLGEQYF
TGCGCCAGCAGCTCCTCCCTCCTCCGGGACAACCTTGGTGAGCAGTACTTC
>once|TRBV2|TRBJ2-1|NA|14
CASSVGQGWNEQFF
TGTGCCAGCAGTGTCGGCCAGGGGTGGAATGAGCAGTTCTTC
>NA|TRBV5-8|TRBJ1-2|TRBD1|15
CASSLKTGSNYGYTF
TGTGCCAGCAGCTTGAAGACAGGGTCTAACTATGGCTACACCTTC
>NA|TRBV5-1|TRBJ1-4|NA|11
CASSLNGKLFF
TGCGCCAGCAGCCTCAACGGAAAACTGTTTTTT
>NA|TRBV20-1|TRBJ2-3|TRBD2|16
CSASPLAGDREVTQYF
TGCAGTGCTAGTCCCCTAGCGGGGGACCGTGAGGTCACGCAGTATTTT
>NA|TRBV5-6|TRBJ2-3|NA|13
CASSLRGPDTQYF
TGTGCCAGCAGCTTGAGGGGCCCCGATACGCAGTATTTT
>NA|TRBV5-6|TRBJ1-6|TRBD1|15
CASRYRQGPNSPLHF
TGTGCCAGCAGATATAGACAGGGCCCTAATTCACCCCTCCACTTT
>once|TRBV19|TRBJ2-2|TRBD2|16
CASSRLAGGGSGELFF
TGTGCCAGTAGTCGACTAGCGGGAGGTGGGTCCGGGGAGCTGTTTTTT
>NA|TRBV3-1/TRBV3-2|TRBJ2-7|NA|14
CASSQGGVSYEQYF
TGTGCCAGCAGCCAAGGGGGGGTATCCTACGAGCAGTACTTC
>NA|TRBV3-1/TRBV3-2|TRBJ1-2|TRBD1|16
CASSQGQTGLNYGYTF
TGTGCCAGCAGCCAAGGTCAGACAGGGCTTAACTATGGCTACACCTTC
>NA|TRBV5-1|TRBJ1-5|NA|16
CASSSGPGSSNQPQHF
TGCGCCAGCAGCTCCGGGCCAGGGTCTAGCAATCAGCCCCAGCATTTT
>once|TRBV28|TRBJ1-6|NA|12
CASSLYGSPLHF
TGTGCCAGCAGTTTGTACGGTTCACCCCTCCACTTT
>NA|TRBV28|TRBJ1-1|NA|14
CASSPQGPNTEAFF
TGTGCCAGCAGTCCACAGGGACCGAACACTGAAGCTTTCTTT
>NA|TRBV30|TRBJ2-7|NA|17
CAWSPPAGGTDAYEQYF
TGTGCCTGGAGTCCACCAGCAGGGGGGACCGACGCCTACGAGCAGTACTTC
>NA|TRBV19|TRBJ2-7|TRBD2|16
CASSTFGSSGRYEQYF
TGTGCCAGTAGTACCTTCGGCTCTAGCGGGAGGTACGAGCAGTACTTC
>NA|TRBV27|TRBJ2-2|TRBD2|15
CASSWTSGRTGELFF
TGTGCCAGCAGTTGGACTAGCGGGCGGACCGGGGAGCTGTTTTTT
>NA|TRBV6-5|TRBJ2-6|NA|15
CASSYSRSGANVLTF
TGTGCCAGCAGTTACTCGAGATCTGGGGCCAACGTCCTGACTTTC
>NA|TRBV6-1|TRBJ1-5|TRBD1|18
CASSEGDRGRVSNQPQHF
TGTGCCAGCAGTGAAGGGGACAGGGGGCGAGTGAGCAATCAGCCCCAGCATTTT
>NA|TRBV7-2|TRBJ2-5|NA|14
CASSFKRVGETQYF
TGTGCCAGCAGCTTTAAACGTGTCGGAGAGACCCAGTACTTC
>NA|TRBV19|TRBJ2-2|TRBD2|15
CASMGIAGVTGELFF
TGTGCCAGTATGGGGATAGCGGGAGTCACCGGGGAGCTGTTTTTT
>NA|TRBV2|TRBJ1-5|NA|14
CASSDNRVEQPQHF
TGTGCCAGCAGTGACAACAGGGTTGAGCAGCCCCAGCATTTT
>NA|TRBV18|TRBJ1-5|NA|16
CASSPTAGPRNQPQHF
TGTGCCAGCTCACCAACGGCAGGGCCCCGCAATCAGCCCCAGCATTTT
>once|TRBV18|TRBJ2-1|NA|15
CASSPSTVFTNEQFF
TGTGCCAGCTCACCTTCGACAGTTTTTACTAATGAGCAGTTCTTC
>NA|TRBV6-6|TRBJ2-1|TRBD2|15
CASNTGTSVPGEQFF
TGTGCCAGCAATACCGGGACTAGCGTCCCGGGTGAGCAGTTCTTC
>NA|TRBV28|TRBJ2-7|NA|12
CASRSRAYEQYF
TGTGCCAGCAGGTCCAGAGCGTACGAGCAGTACTTC
>few|TRBV19|TRBJ1-2|NA|13
CASSIRGLEGYTF
TGTGCCAGTAGTATTCGGGGTTTGGAAGGCTACACCTTC
>NA|TRBV30|TRBJ2-2|TRBD1|14
CAWTGQAYTGELFF
TGTGCCTGGACCGGACAGGCGTACACCGGGGAGCTGTTTTTT
>NA|TRBV2|TRBJ1-2|NA|14
CASSAGVGGYGYTF
TGTGCCAGCAGCGCGGGGGTCGGGGGCTATGGCTACACCTTC
>NA|TRBV5-1|TRBJ1-2|TRBD1|15
CASSPGTGRNYGYTF
TGCGCCAGCAGCCCAGGGACAGGTCGGAACTATGGCTACACCTTC